This T cell receptor (beta chain) is drawn from a study of blood T cell repertoires in COVID-19. Assay used: immunoSEQ multiplex PCR; TCRdb lists only in-frame clones, some missing. This table holds about 120,000 clones, around 86% found once. There are 16 residues in the CDR3. Trimming took off 6 bases at V and 1 base at J, with 17 bases between the two ends. The V gene's germline CDR1 is MGHDK and CDR2 SYGVNS. This sequence was found in a woman aged 80 or over with acute or convalescent COVID-19. V is TRBV25-1 and J is TRBJ2-3; weak D call: TRBD1 (6 bases). Sequenced input: peripheral blood. In DNA form, the CDR3 reads TGTGCCAGCAGCGAGTTCGGGACACCCGGCACAGATACGCAGTATTTT. This codes for CASSEFGTPGTDTQYF.